These 32 T cell receptor beta chains came from one sample sequenced in a study of T cells in severe cutaneous drug reactions (dated by TCRdb to about 2019). TCRdb shows the sequencer as Illumina MiSeq. Library preparation used the iRepertoire multiplex PCR system with TCR subtype-specific primers for both bulk and single-cell sequencing. TCRdb reprocessed the reads into one record per CDR3 protein sequence, lacking DNA. The sample table includes some 3,800 distinct CDR3 sequences. Around three quarters of the sample goes to the ten largest clones. Sequenced donors were patients with carbamazepine-induced Stevens-Johnson syndrome or toxic epidermal necrolysis (CBZ-SJS/TEN). The sequenced sample consisted of PBMCs. Receptor source: a human donor with Stevens-Johnson syndrome, a severe cutaneous drug reaction.

The chain couples TRBV27 to TRBJ1-1. The CDR3 runs to 12 residues. Germline lookup yields CDR1 MNHEY and CDR2 SMNVEV (reference sequence). CDR3 in amino acids: CASSWGSTEAFF.

This clonotype is classed as medium-sized by frequency. The chain links TRBV18 to TRBJ2-1. The germline V gene has CDR1 KGHSH and CDR2 LQKENI. The CDR3 runs to 11 residues. This CDR3 reads CASPGSNEQFF.

V usage is TRBV11-2 and J usage is TRBJ2-7; TCRdb reports TRBD1, a call that lacks DNA to check it against. The CDR3 consists of 15 residues. The germline CDR1 and CDR2 sequences are SGHAT and FQNNGV. This chain's CDR3 is CASSSLQGTTYEQYF.

The V call is TRBV18, the J call TRBJ2-2. There are 12 residues in the CDR3. Germline lookup yields CDR1 KGHSH and CDR2 LQKENI. CDR3: CASSPSTGELFF.

V is TRBV28 and J is TRBJ2-3; TCRdb's D call of TRBD2 is untestable without DNA. Germline V gene sequence: CDR1 MDHEN, CDR2 SYDVKM. The CDR3 loop spans 14 amino acids. This chain's CDR3 is CASSSSGAEDTQYF.

The chain couples TRBV18 to TRBJ2-7; TCRdb proposes TRBD2, but this gene call is untestable without DNA. The germline V gene has CDR1 KGHSH and CDR2 LQKENI. The CDR3 runs 15 residues. Here the CDR3 reads CASSPESGGSYEQYF.

The rearrangement uses TRBV7-9 and TRBJ2-3; TCRdb's D gene call, TRBD2, goes unchecked for lack of DNA. The CDR3 spans 16 residues. The germline CDR1 and CDR2 sequences are SEHNR and FQNEAQ (reference sequence). CDR3 protein: CASSHVAGPTTDTQYF.

The chain carries TRBV7-9 and TRBJ1-3; TCRdb reports TRBD1, a call that lacks DNA to check it against. CDR1 and CDR2 (germline): SEHNR, FQNEAQ (reference sequence). This CDR3 region has 18 residues. The chain's CDR3 is CASSFSRDIWSGGNTIYF.

This chain joins TRBV7-2 and TRBJ2-1. The CDR3 is 14 residues long. Germline CDR1 and CDR2: SGHTA and FQGNSA. CDR3 amino acids: CASSLAGVHNEQFF.

This chain joins TRBV20-1 and TRBJ1-2. Germline lookup yields CDR1 DFQATT and CDR2 SNEGSKA (reference sequence). The CDR3 spans 13 residues. The CDR3 spells CSARDGVGDGYTF.

The chain joins TRBV7-9 to TRBJ1-3; the TRBD1 assignment by TCRdb is unverifiable without DNA. This CDR3 region has 16 residues. The germline gives CDR1 SEHNR, CDR2 FQNEAQ (reference sequence). The CDR3 is CASSLSYREAGNTIYF.

By frequency, this clonotype registers medium-sized (0.01 to 0.1%). This chain joins TRBV6-8 and TRBJ1-2; absent DNA, TCRdb's TRBD1 call cannot be checked. Germline V gene data show CDR1 as MNHGY and CDR2 as SAAAGT. The CDR3 contains 16 residues. CDR3 residues: CASSDMTPGRSYGYTF.

The CDR3: CSASAGGDDQPQHF. This sequence joins TRBV20-1 and TRBJ1-5. The CDR3 has 14 residues. CDR1 is DFQATT, CDR2 SNEGSKA, per germline (reference sequence).

The CDR3: CSARGGGVSYNEQFF. The genes are TRBV20-1 and TRBJ2-1. This CDR3 has 15 amino acids. From germline, CDR1 is DFQATT and CDR2 SNEGSKA (reference sequence).

The rearrangement links TRBV20-1 to TRBJ2-3; TCRdb indicates TRBD2, and absent DNA this call remains unverified. CDR3 length: 15 residues. Germline CDR1 is DFQATT and CDR2 is SNEGSKA (reference sequence). The chain's CDR3 is CSATLAGGLTDTQYF.

The chain recombines TRBV9 with TRBJ2-7; the TCRdb call, TRBD2, lacks DNA for checking. CDR3 length equals 15 residues. CDR1 and CDR2 from the germline V gene are SGDLS and YYNGEE. CDR3 region: CASSAGLAGSYEQYF.

The chain recombines TRBV5-1 with TRBJ1-1; the D call of TRBD1 rests on TCRdb alone, since no DNA is present to check it. CDR3 length: 17 residues. The germline V gene has CDR1 SGHRS and CDR2 YFSETQ. The CDR3 spells CASSLGRTTGVDTEAFF.

This chain links TRBV19 with TRBJ2-1; the D gene TCRdb calls, TRBD2, cannot be checked with no DNA. The CDR3 is 16 residues long. Germline CDR1 is LNHDA and CDR2 is SQIVND (reference sequence). CDR3 region: CASSIAGTSGITEQFF. The variable domain in full, completed from reference TRBV19 and TRBJ2-1, reads DGGITQSPKYLFRKEGQNVTLSCEQNLNHDAMYWYRQDPGQGLRLIYYSQIVNDFQKGDIAEGYSVSREKKESFPLTVTSAQKNPTAFYLCASSIAGTSGITEQFFGPGTRLTVL.

This chain links TRBV15 with TRBJ2-1; the TCRdb call, TRBD1, lacks DNA for checking. CDR3 length: 14 residues. CDR1 LNHNV and CDR2 YYDKDF come from the germline V gene (reference sequence). CDR3 amino acids: CATSRHGVYNEQFF.

The V and J genes are TRBV4-1 and TRBJ2-5; without DNA, the TCRdb call of TRBD2 cannot be checked. CDR1 is MGHRA, CDR2 YSYEKL, per germline. The CDR3 runs to 14 residues. The CDR3 reads CASSLTSSQETQYF.

The chain uses TRBV12-3 or TRBV12-4 and TRBJ1-1; no DNA is available, so the TRBD1 call from TCRdb remains unchecked. This CDR3 is 12 amino acids long. CDR3: CASSLGTAEAFF.

The chain has TRBV10-2 and TRBJ1-2; TCRdb reports TRBD1, a call that lacks DNA to check it against. This CDR3 contains 14 residues. The V gene's germline CDR1 is WSHSY and CDR2 SAAADI. The CDR3 spells CASSARGLGYGYTF.

The chain has TRBV6-2 or TRBV6-3 and TRBJ1-2. The CDR3 has 11 residues. Germline CDR1 reads MNHEY; CDR2 reads SVGEGT. This CDR3 is CASSDSYGYTF.

The gene calls are TRBV20-1 and TRBJ1-5; the D call from TCRdb, TRBD1, cannot be confirmed without DNA. The CDR3 is 13 residues long. Germline CDR1 and CDR2: DFQATT and SNEGSKA (reference sequence). The CDR3 loop reads CSARDGQNQPQHF.

CDR3: CATTGEVTEAFF. V and J are TRBV28 and TRBJ1-1; lacking DNA, the TRBD1 call made by TCRdb goes unchecked. The CDR3 sequence is 12 residues long. In germline, CDR1 is MDHEN, CDR2 SYDVKM.

The chain links TRBV7-2 to TRBJ2-7. CDR1 is SGHTA and CDR2 is FQGNSA in the germline V gene. The CDR3 contains 15 residues. This CDR3 reads CASSFGVEVAYEQYF.

This sequence joins TRBV10-3 and TRBJ2-1; TCRdb reports TRBD2, a call that lacks DNA to check it against. CDR1 ENHRY and CDR2 SYGVKD come from the germline V gene. The CDR3 length is 18 residues. The CDR3 region is CAISEASGKGTPYNEQFF.

By frequency, this clonotype is medium-sized. This chain connects TRBV30 to TRBJ1-2. Germline-derived CDR1 and CDR2 are GTSNPN and SVGIG (reference sequence). This CDR3 contains 14 residues. CDR3 region: CAWRHGTPDYGYTF. The full variable domain, rest sourced from reference TRBV30 and TRBJ1-2, is SQTIHQWPATLVQPVGSPLSLECTVEGTSNPNLYWYRQAAGRGLQLLFYSVGIGQISSEVPQNLSASRPQDRQFILSSKKLLLSDSGFYLCAWRHGTPDYGYTFGSGTRLTVV.

The chain links TRBV20-1 to TRBJ2-7. This CDR3 contains 13 residues. Per the germline V gene, CDR1 is DFQATT and CDR2 is SNEGSKA (reference sequence). CDR3 sequence reads: CSANKREPYEQYF.

The rearrangement joins TRBV28 to TRBJ2-7; TCRdb's assignment of TRBD1 cannot be checked, as there is no DNA. The CDR3 contains 14 residues. Germline V gives CDR1 MDHEN, CDR2 SYDVKM. CDR3 amino acids: CASSFRGPGGEQYF.

The chain is built from TRBV20-1 and TRBJ2-1; TCRdb designates TRBD2, a call that cannot be tested without DNA. This CDR3 region has 15 residues. Germline values: CDR1 DFQATT, CDR2 SNEGSKA (reference sequence). This chain's CDR3 is CSARLAGGPYNEQFF.

V gene TRBV20-1 combines with J gene TRBJ2-7; TCRdb selects TRBD1, and the lack of DNA leaves this call unchecked. Germline V gene data show CDR1 as DFQATT and CDR2 as SNEGSKA (reference sequence). The CDR3 consists of 14 residues. CDR3 sequence reads: CSARLTGYLDEQYF.